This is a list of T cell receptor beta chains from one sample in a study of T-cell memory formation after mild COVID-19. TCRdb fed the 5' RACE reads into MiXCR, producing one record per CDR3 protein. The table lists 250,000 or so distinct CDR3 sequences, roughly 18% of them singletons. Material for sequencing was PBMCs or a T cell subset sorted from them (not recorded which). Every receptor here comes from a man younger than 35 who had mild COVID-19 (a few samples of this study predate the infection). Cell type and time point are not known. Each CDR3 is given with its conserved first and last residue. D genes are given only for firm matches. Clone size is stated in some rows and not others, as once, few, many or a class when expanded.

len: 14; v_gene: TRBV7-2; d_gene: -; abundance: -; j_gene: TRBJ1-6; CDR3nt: TGTGCCAGCAGCTTTGCACAGGGCGGCTCACCCCTCCACTTT; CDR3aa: CASSFAQGGSPLHF
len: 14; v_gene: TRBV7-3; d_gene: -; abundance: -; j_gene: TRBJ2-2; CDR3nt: TGTGCCAGCAGCTTGTCACTAGTTTCCGGGGAGCTGTTTTTT; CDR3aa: CASSLSLVSGELFF
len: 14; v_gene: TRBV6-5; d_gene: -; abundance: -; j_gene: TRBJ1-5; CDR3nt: TGTGCCACCCAGGGACTCCGTAGCAATCAGCCCCAGCATTTT; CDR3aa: CATQGLRSNQPQHF
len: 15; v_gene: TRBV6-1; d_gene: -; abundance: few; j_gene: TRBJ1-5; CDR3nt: TGTGCCAGCAGTCCCCCGGGGTATAGCAATCAGCCCCAGCATTTT; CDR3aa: CASSPPGYSNQPQHF
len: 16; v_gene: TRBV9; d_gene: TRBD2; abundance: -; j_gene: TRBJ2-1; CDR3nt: TGTGCCAGCAGCGGAAATAGCGGGGGGTCCTACAATGAGCAGTTCTTC; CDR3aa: CASSGNSGGSYNEQFF
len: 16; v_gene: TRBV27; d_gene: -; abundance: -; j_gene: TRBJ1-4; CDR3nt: TGCACCAGCAGTTTGTCCGCCGGGGCTCGCGGGGAAAAACTGTTTTTT; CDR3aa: CTSSLSAGARGEKLFF
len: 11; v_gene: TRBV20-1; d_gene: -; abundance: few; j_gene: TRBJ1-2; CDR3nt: TGCAGTGCTCAGGGGTGGGAAGGCTACACCTTC; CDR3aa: CSAQGWEGYTF
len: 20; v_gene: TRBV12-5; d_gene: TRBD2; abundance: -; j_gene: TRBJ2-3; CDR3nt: TGTGCTAGTGGTTTGGGAGCCTTTAGCGGGGCCTTGACTAGCACAGATACGCAGTATTTT; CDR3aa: CASGLGAFSGALTSTDTQYF
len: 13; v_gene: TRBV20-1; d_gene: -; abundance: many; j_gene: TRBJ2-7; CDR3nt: TGCAGTGCCCTTGGGCGGTTAGACTACGAGCAGTACTTC; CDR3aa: CSALGRLDYEQYF
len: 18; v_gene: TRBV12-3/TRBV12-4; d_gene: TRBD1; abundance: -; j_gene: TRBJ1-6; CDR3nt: TGTGCCAGCAGTTTAGCGGGACAGGGGAGTGTCTATAATTCACCCCTCAACTTT; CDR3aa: CASSLAGQGSVYNSPLNF
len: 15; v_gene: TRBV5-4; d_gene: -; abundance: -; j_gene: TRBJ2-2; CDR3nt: TGTGCCAGCAGTTCAGGACAACTTGGCACCGGGGAGCTGTTTTTT; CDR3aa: CASSSGQLGTGELFF
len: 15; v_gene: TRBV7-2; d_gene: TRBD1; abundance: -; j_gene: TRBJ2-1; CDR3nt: TGTGCCAGCAGCTCAAACGGACAGGACTACAATGAGCAGTTCTTC; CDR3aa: CASSSNGQDYNEQFF
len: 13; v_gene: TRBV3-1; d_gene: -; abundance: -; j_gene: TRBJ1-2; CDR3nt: TGTGCCAGCAGCCCCCGCAGGACGGGTGGCTACACCTTC; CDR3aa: CASSPRRTGGYTF
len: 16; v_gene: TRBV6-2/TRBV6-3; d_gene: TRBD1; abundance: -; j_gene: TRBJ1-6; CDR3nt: TGTGCCAGCAGTTCAACAGGGGAGTACATCCGTTCACCCCTCCACTTT; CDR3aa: CASSSTGEYIRSPLHF
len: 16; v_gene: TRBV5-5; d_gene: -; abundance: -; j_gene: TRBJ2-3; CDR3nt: TGTGCCAGCAGCTTGGTAAGGCTAGCGAGAGCAGATACGCAGTATTTT; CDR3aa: CASSLVRLARADTQYF
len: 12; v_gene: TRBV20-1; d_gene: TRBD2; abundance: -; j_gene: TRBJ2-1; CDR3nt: TGCAGTGCGAAGCGGGGGATGAATGAGCAGTTCTTC; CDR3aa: CSAKRGMNEQFF
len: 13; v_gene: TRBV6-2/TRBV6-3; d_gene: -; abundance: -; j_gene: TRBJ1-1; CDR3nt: TGTGCCAGCGCCTCACTCGCGCGCACTGAAGCTTTCTTT; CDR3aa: CASASLARTEAFF
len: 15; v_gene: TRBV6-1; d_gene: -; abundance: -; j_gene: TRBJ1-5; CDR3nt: TGTGCCAGCAGTCCGGGGCTCCCCCAAGGTCAGCCCCAGCATTTT; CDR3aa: CASSPGLPQGQPQHF
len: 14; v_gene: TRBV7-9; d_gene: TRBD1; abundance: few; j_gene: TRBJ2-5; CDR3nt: TGTGCCAGCAGCTTAAGGGGGCGCGAGGAGACCCAGTACTTC; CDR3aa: CASSLRGREETQYF
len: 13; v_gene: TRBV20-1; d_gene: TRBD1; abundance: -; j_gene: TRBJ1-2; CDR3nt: TGCAGTGTTGAGACAGGGTTGAACTATGGCTACACCTTC; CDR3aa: CSVETGLNYGYTF
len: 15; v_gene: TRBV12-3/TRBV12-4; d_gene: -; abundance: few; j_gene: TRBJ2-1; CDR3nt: TGTGCCAGCAGTTCCCGGGGACTGGGAGAGAATGAGCAGTTCTTC; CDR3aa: CASSSRGLGENEQFF
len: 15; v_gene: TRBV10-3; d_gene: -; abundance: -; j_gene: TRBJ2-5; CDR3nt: TGTGCCATCAGTGGGGTATATGGGGGAGAAGAGACCCAGTACTTC; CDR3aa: CAISGVYGGEETQYF
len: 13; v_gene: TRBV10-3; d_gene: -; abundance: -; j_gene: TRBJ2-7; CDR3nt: TGTGCCATCAGTGAATCGGACCGGCGCGAGCAGTACTTC; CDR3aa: CAISESDRREQYF
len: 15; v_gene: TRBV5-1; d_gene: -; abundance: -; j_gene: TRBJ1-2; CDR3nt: TGCGCCAGCAGCCCTCCATCATCCGGGGCGGGAGGCTACACCTTC; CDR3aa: CASSPPSSGAGGYTF
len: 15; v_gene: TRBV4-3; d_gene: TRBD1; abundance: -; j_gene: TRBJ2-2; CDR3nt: TGCGCCAGCAGCCAAGGACAGGGGCACACCGGGGAGCTGTTTTTT; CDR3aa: CASSQGQGHTGELFF
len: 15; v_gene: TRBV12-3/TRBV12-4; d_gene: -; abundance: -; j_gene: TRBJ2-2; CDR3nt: TGTGCCAGCAGTTTAAGTGAGGGGCGCACCGGGGAGCTGTTTTTT; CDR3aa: CASSLSEGRTGELFF
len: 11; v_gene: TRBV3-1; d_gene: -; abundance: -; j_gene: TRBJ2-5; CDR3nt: TGTGCCAGCATCAGAGGGGAGACCCAGTACTTC; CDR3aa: CASIRGETQYF
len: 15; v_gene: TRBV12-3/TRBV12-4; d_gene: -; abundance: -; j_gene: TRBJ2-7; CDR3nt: TGTGCCAGCAGTTTGAGGTTTGGCAGGGACTACGAGCAGTACTTC; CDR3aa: CASSLRFGRDYEQYF
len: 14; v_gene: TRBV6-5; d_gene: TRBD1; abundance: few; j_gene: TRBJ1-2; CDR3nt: TGTGCCAGCAGACGACAGGGGGCTAACTATGGCTACACCTTC; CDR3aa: CASRRQGANYGYTF
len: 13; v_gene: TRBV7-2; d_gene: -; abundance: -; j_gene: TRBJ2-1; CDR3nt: TGTGCCAGCAGCCCCCCAGGGCCGGGTGAGCAGTTCTTC; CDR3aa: CASSPPGPGEQFF
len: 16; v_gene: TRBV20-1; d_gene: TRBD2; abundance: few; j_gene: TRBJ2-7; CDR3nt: TGCAGTGCTAGACGGGAGGGAACTCTGACCTCCTACGAGCAGTACTTC; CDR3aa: CSARREGTLTSYEQYF
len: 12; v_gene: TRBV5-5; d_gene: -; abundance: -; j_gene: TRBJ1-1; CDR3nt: TGTGCCAGCAGCCGAACGTGGGCTGAAGCTTTCTTT; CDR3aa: CASSRTWAEAFF
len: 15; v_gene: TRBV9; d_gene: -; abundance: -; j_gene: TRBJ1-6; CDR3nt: TGTGCCAGCAGTTCCTTGGACAGCTGGAATTCACCCCTCCACTTT; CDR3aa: CASSSLDSWNSPLHF
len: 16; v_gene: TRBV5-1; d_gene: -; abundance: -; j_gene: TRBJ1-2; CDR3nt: TGCGCCAGCAGCTTGGAAGGTTCGGGCTGGGGATATGGCTACACCTTC; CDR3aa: CASSLEGSGWGYGYTF
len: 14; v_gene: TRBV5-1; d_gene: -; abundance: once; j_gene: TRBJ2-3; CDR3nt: TGCGCCAGCAGCTTTCGCGACGACGGAGATACGCAGTATTTT; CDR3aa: CASSFRDDGDTQYF
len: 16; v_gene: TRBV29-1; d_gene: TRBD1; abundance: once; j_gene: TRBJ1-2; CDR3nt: TGCAGCGTTGAAACAGGACAGGGACTAGCTAACTATGGCTACACCTTC; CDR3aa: CSVETGQGLANYGYTF
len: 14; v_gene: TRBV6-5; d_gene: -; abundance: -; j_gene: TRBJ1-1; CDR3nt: TGTGCCAGCAGTTACTCGGTCCGGGGGCCTGAAGCTTTCTTT; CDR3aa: CASSYSVRGPEAFF
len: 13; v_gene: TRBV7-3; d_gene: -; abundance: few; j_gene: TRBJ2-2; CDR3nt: TGTGCCAGCAGCTTGACAGTTCCCGGGGAGCTGTTTTTT; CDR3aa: CASSLTVPGELFF
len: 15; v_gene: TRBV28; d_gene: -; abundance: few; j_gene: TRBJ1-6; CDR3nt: TGTGCCAGCAGCCCGATGGGGGCGCTTAATTCACCCCTCCACTTT; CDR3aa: CASSPMGALNSPLHF
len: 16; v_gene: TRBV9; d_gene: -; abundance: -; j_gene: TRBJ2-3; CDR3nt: TGTGCCAGCAGCGTAGGGACTACAGGGCGCACAGATACGCAGTATTTT; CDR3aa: CASSVGTTGRTDTQYF